These T cell receptor beta chains were read from a single sample in a study of T cell responses to AZD1222 COVID-19 vaccine. The protocol was immunoSEQ multiplex PCR, while the TCRdb copy is restricted to in-frame clones and leaves out a portion. The sample has about 130,000 clones, approximately 94% seen once. Specimen: peripheral blood, collected on day 0 of AZD1222 vaccination. Source of these receptors: an adult in good health. Each CDR3 is given with its conserved first and last residue. Each record gives: J gene, V gene, clone size, D gene, CDR3 DNA, CDR3 protein. D genes are given only for firm matches. Where a row states a size, it is once, few, many or the class of an expanded clone; other rows omit it.

j_call: TRBJ2-7; v_call: TRBV6-5; clone_size: NA; d_call: NA; cdr3_nt: TGTGCCAGCATTCAGACCGGGTATCCCTACGAGCAGTACTTC; cdr3_aa: CASIQTGYPYEQYF
j_call: TRBJ2-3; v_call: TRBV9; clone_size: NA; d_call: NA; cdr3_nt: TGTGCCAGCAGCGAGAGGGTTAGGGACCGAGGTACAGATACGCAGTATTTT; cdr3_aa: CASSERVRDRGTDTQYF
j_call: TRBJ2-3; v_call: TRBV6-5; clone_size: NA; d_call: TRBD2; cdr3_nt: TGTGCCAGCAGTTACTCGGGACTAGTGACAGATACGCAGTATTTT; cdr3_aa: CASSYSGLVTDTQYF
j_call: TRBJ2-7; v_call: TRBV4-1; clone_size: NA; d_call: NA; cdr3_nt: TGCGCCAGCAGCCAAGATGCGATCGGGATCTCGGCCGAGCAGTACTTC; cdr3_aa: CASSQDAIGISAEQYF
j_call: TRBJ1-1; v_call: TRBV9; clone_size: NA; d_call: NA; cdr3_nt: TGTGCCAGCAGCGTATTATCAGAGAACACTGAAGCTTTCTTT; cdr3_aa: CASSVLSENTEAFF
j_call: TRBJ1-6; v_call: TRBV1; clone_size: NA; d_call: NA; cdr3_nt: TGCACCAGCAGCCTCTTACTCTTAGGAGCCAATTCACCCCTCCACTTT; cdr3_aa: CTSSLLLLGANSPLHF
j_call: TRBJ1-6; v_call: TRBV9; clone_size: NA; d_call: TRBD1; cdr3_nt: TGTGCCAGCAGCGCCCGCTCCTACAGGGGTGGGCATTCACCCCTCCACTTT; cdr3_aa: CASSARSYRGGHSPLHF
j_call: TRBJ1-3; v_call: TRBV2; clone_size: NA; d_call: TRBD1; cdr3_nt: TGTGCCAGCATTGGACAGGGGGCTCGAGGAAACACCATATATTTT; cdr3_aa: CASIGQGARGNTIYF
j_call: TRBJ2-1; v_call: TRBV3-1/TRBV3-2; clone_size: NA; d_call: NA; cdr3_nt: TGTGCCAGCAGCCAAGATACGAGCTCCTACAATGAGCAGTTCTTC; cdr3_aa: CASSQDTSSYNEQFF
j_call: TRBJ2-5; v_call: TRBV7-2; clone_size: NA; d_call: TRBD1; cdr3_nt: TGTGCCAGCAGCTTCACTGGACAGGGGGCCCAAGAGACCCAGTACTTC; cdr3_aa: CASSFTGQGAQETQYF
j_call: TRBJ1-3; v_call: TRBV27; clone_size: NA; d_call: NA; cdr3_nt: TGTGCCAGCAGTTTACCCGACAGGTCTTACACCATATATTTT; cdr3_aa: CASSLPDRSYTIYF
j_call: TRBJ2-1; v_call: TRBV2; clone_size: NA; d_call: TRBD2; cdr3_nt: TGTGCCAGCAGTCCTGATAGCGGAGCGGGAAATGAGCAGTTCTTC; cdr3_aa: CASSPDSGAGNEQFF
j_call: TRBJ1-2; v_call: TRBV4-1; clone_size: NA; d_call: NA; cdr3_nt: TGCGCCAGCAGCCAAGATGTCAGGGTCAAGTACGGCTACACCTTC; cdr3_aa: CASSQDVRVKYGYTF
j_call: TRBJ2-1; v_call: TRBV27; clone_size: NA; d_call: TRBD2; cdr3_nt: TGTGCCAGCAGCCTGGGACTAGCGGGATCGAATGAGCAGTTCTTC; cdr3_aa: CASSLGLAGSNEQFF
j_call: TRBJ1-3; v_call: TRBV24-1; clone_size: NA; d_call: NA; cdr3_nt: TGTGCCACCAGTGATCTAGGAGAGACACGGAATTCTGGAAACACCATATATTTT; cdr3_aa: CATSDLGETRNSGNTIYF
j_call: TRBJ2-1; v_call: TRBV6-2/TRBV6-3; clone_size: NA; d_call: NA; cdr3_nt: TGTGCCAGCAGCGACAGGTATGAGCAGTTCTTC; cdr3_aa: CASSDRYEQFF
j_call: TRBJ2-7; v_call: TRBV6-6; clone_size: NA; d_call: NA; cdr3_nt: TGTGCCAGCAGTTATTTAGGGACGGTCTCCTACGAGCAGTACTTC; cdr3_aa: CASSYLGTVSYEQYF
j_call: TRBJ2-1; v_call: TRBV11-2; clone_size: NA; d_call: TRBD2; cdr3_nt: TGTGCCAGCAGCTTAACGTTTCTAGCGGTCTACAATGAGCAGTTCTTC; cdr3_aa: CASSLTFLAVYNEQFF
j_call: TRBJ2-3; v_call: TRBV19; clone_size: NA; d_call: NA; cdr3_nt: TGTGCCAGTAAGCAGTACGAAACAGATACGCAGTATTTT; cdr3_aa: CASKQYETDTQYF
j_call: TRBJ1-5; v_call: TRBV18; clone_size: once; d_call: TRBD1; cdr3_nt: TGTGCCAGCTCACCCGCTCTAGGAGGGGGCCGGGATCAGCCCCAGCATTTT; cdr3_aa: CASSPALGGGRDQPQHF
j_call: TRBJ1-2; v_call: TRBV28; clone_size: NA; d_call: NA; cdr3_nt: TGTGCCAGCAGTCTGGATATCCTCAGGGTCTCTAACTATGGCTACACCTTC; cdr3_aa: CASSLDILRVSNYGYTF
j_call: TRBJ1-1; v_call: TRBV6-5; clone_size: NA; d_call: NA; cdr3_nt: TGTGCCAGCTTTAGCTTGTCTAACACTGAAGCTTTCTTT; cdr3_aa: CASFSLSNTEAFF
j_call: TRBJ2-7; v_call: TRBV27; clone_size: NA; d_call: NA; cdr3_nt: TGTGCCAGCAGTTTATCCAGGAACACCTACGAGCAGTACTTC; cdr3_aa: CASSLSRNTYEQYF
j_call: TRBJ2-3; v_call: TRBV18; clone_size: NA; d_call: NA; cdr3_nt: TGTGCCAGCTCACCAGAGGGGGGCGCAGATACGCAGTATTTT; cdr3_aa: CASSPEGGADTQYF
j_call: TRBJ1-5; v_call: TRBV6-5; clone_size: NA; d_call: NA; cdr3_nt: TGTGCCTCCCAACCCGGGGGGACAAAGCAGCCCCAGCATTTT; cdr3_aa: CASQPGGTKQPQHF
j_call: TRBJ1-1; v_call: TRBV2; clone_size: NA; d_call: NA; cdr3_nt: TGTGCCAGCAGTGTGGGACGAACTTCGAACACTGAAGCTTTCTTT; cdr3_aa: CASSVGRTSNTEAFF
j_call: TRBJ1-1; v_call: TRBV4-3; clone_size: NA; d_call: NA; cdr3_nt: TGCGCCAGCAGCCCTAGACCTTTCTGGTACACTGAAGCTTTCTTT; cdr3_aa: CASSPRPFWYTEAFF
j_call: TRBJ2-5; v_call: TRBV11-2; clone_size: NA; d_call: NA; cdr3_nt: TGTGCCAGCAGCTCACCCAAAATTGGTTCTCAAGAGACCCAGTACTTC; cdr3_aa: CASSSPKIGSQETQYF
j_call: TRBJ2-2; v_call: TRBV18; clone_size: NA; d_call: TRBD2; cdr3_nt: TGTGCCAGCCTCAGGGAGACTAGCGGTACCGGGGAGCTGTTTTTT; cdr3_aa: CASLRETSGTGELFF
j_call: TRBJ1-3; v_call: TRBV18; clone_size: NA; d_call: NA; cdr3_nt: TGTGCCAGCTCAGACATTCAGGGAATCGGGACTGGAAACACCATATATTTT; cdr3_aa: CASSDIQGIGTGNTIYF
j_call: TRBJ1-4; v_call: TRBV27; clone_size: NA; d_call: NA; cdr3_nt: TGTGCCAGCAGGTCGTCGGCTAGGGAAAAACTGTTTTTT; cdr3_aa: CASRSSAREKLFF
j_call: TRBJ2-1; v_call: TRBV7-8; clone_size: NA; d_call: TRBD1; cdr3_nt: TGTGCCAGCAGCTCGGACAGGGGCGCGATTTACAATGAGCAGTTCTTC; cdr3_aa: CASSSDRGAIYNEQFF
j_call: TRBJ2-1; v_call: TRBV3-1/TRBV3-2; clone_size: NA; d_call: TRBD2; cdr3_nt: TGTGCCAGCAGCCATCCGGGGACCGCAACGGGGGGCAATGAGCAGTTCTTC; cdr3_aa: CASSHPGTATGGNEQFF
j_call: TRBJ2-1; v_call: TRBV5-1; clone_size: NA; d_call: NA; cdr3_nt: TGCGCCAGCAGCTCTGGTAGTAACAATGAGCAGTTCTTC; cdr3_aa: CASSSGSNNEQFF
j_call: TRBJ1-6; v_call: TRBV5-5; clone_size: NA; d_call: TRBD1; cdr3_nt: TGTGCCAGCAGCTTGTGGACAGGGTCCTATAATTCACCCCTCCACTTT; cdr3_aa: CASSLWTGSYNSPLHF
j_call: TRBJ1-1; v_call: TRBV27; clone_size: NA; d_call: NA; cdr3_nt: TGTGCCAGCAGTTTAATCGGGTTATCGAACACTGAAGCTTTCTTT; cdr3_aa: CASSLIGLSNTEAFF
j_call: TRBJ2-7; v_call: TRBV4-1; clone_size: NA; d_call: NA; cdr3_nt: TGCGCCAGCAGCCAAGACGCCTACGAGCAGTACTTC; cdr3_aa: CASSQDAYEQYF
j_call: TRBJ2-1; v_call: TRBV14; clone_size: NA; d_call: TRBD2; cdr3_nt: TGTGCCAGCAGCCAACGGGGGGGTTGTGTTGGATACAATGAGCAGTTCTTC; cdr3_aa: CASSQRGGCVGYNEQFF
j_call: TRBJ2-7; v_call: TRBV29-1; clone_size: NA; d_call: TRBD2; cdr3_nt: TGCAGCTGGGGAGATAGCGGGAGACCGGGCGAGCAGTACTTC; cdr3_aa: CSWGDSGRPGEQYF
j_call: TRBJ1-2; v_call: TRBV19; clone_size: once; d_call: NA; cdr3_nt: TGTGCCAGTAGTTTCGGGACGAGCGGCTACACCTTC; cdr3_aa: CASSFGTSGYTF
j_call: TRBJ2-6; v_call: TRBV19; clone_size: NA; d_call: NA; cdr3_nt: TGTGCCAGTACGGGCTCTGGGGCCAACGTCCTGACTTTC; cdr3_aa: CASTGSGANVLTF
j_call: TRBJ2-7; v_call: TRBV18; clone_size: NA; d_call: TRBD1; cdr3_nt: TGTGCCAGCTCAGGGGACAGGGGGACCCACGAGCAGTACTTC; cdr3_aa: CASSGDRGTHEQYF
j_call: TRBJ1-1; v_call: TRBV29-1; clone_size: NA; d_call: NA; cdr3_nt: TGCAGCGCTAAATATTTGGGTACTGAAGCTTTCTTT; cdr3_aa: CSAKYLGTEAFF
j_call: TRBJ1-1; v_call: TRBV7-9; clone_size: NA; d_call: NA; cdr3_nt: TGTGCCAGCAGCTTAGTCGGGGGACACCCGAACACTGAAGCTTTCTTT; cdr3_aa: CASSLVGGHPNTEAFF
j_call: TRBJ1-3; v_call: TRBV30; clone_size: NA; d_call: NA; cdr3_nt: TGTGCCTGGAGAGGGTCTGGAAACACCATATATTTT; cdr3_aa: CAWRGSGNTIYF
j_call: TRBJ2-3; v_call: TRBV7-9; clone_size: NA; d_call: TRBD2; cdr3_nt: TGTGCCAGCAGCACGGAACTAGCGGGAGGGAATACGCAGTATTTT; cdr3_aa: CASSTELAGGNTQYF
j_call: TRBJ2-3; v_call: TRBV27; clone_size: NA; d_call: NA; cdr3_nt: TGTGCCAGCAGGGGGCAGGTGGGTTCGGGGGATACGCAGTATTTT; cdr3_aa: CASRGQVGSGDTQYF
j_call: TRBJ1-1; v_call: TRBV4-1; clone_size: NA; d_call: TRBD1; cdr3_nt: TGCGCCAGCAGCCAAGATCACAGGGACAGCCGAGAAAAGGGAGCTTTCTTT; cdr3_aa: CASSQDHRDSREKGAFF
j_call: TRBJ2-5; v_call: TRBV12-3/TRBV12-4; clone_size: NA; d_call: NA; cdr3_nt: TGTGCCAGCAGCTTACAGGGAGAGACCCAGTACTTC; cdr3_aa: CASSLQGETQYF
j_call: TRBJ2-1; v_call: TRBV5-6; clone_size: NA; d_call: NA; cdr3_nt: TGTGCCAGCAGCTCAACCCCCGATGAGCAGTTCTTC; cdr3_aa: CASSSTPDEQFF
j_call: TRBJ2-7; v_call: TRBV6-1; clone_size: NA; d_call: TRBD1; cdr3_nt: TGTGCCAGCAGTGAAAGGTTGAGACAGGGATCGGTCTGCGAGCAGTACTTC; cdr3_aa: CASSERLRQGSVCEQYF
j_call: TRBJ2-7; v_call: TRBV11-2; clone_size: NA; d_call: NA; cdr3_nt: TGTGCCAGCAGCCCCCACTCAGGGTACTACGAGCAGTACTTC; cdr3_aa: CASSPHSGYYEQYF
j_call: TRBJ1-2; v_call: TRBV28; clone_size: NA; d_call: TRBD1; cdr3_nt: TGTGCCAGCAGTCCAGGGGGCGGGCATGGCTACACCTTC; cdr3_aa: CASSPGGGHGYTF
j_call: TRBJ2-3; v_call: TRBV28; clone_size: NA; d_call: TRBD1; cdr3_nt: TGTGCCAGCAGTCCTCCCGACAGGGGGGGTAGGCAGTATTTT; cdr3_aa: CASSPPDRGGRQYF
j_call: TRBJ2-5; v_call: TRBV14; clone_size: NA; d_call: NA; cdr3_nt: TGTGCCAGCAGCCAAGGTATACGGTTCCCACAAGAGACCCAGTACTTC; cdr3_aa: CASSQGIRFPQETQYF
j_call: TRBJ1-2; v_call: TRBV20-1; clone_size: NA; d_call: NA; cdr3_nt: TGCAGTGCGCATAACTATGGCTACACCTTC; cdr3_aa: CSAHNYGYTF
j_call: TRBJ2-7; v_call: TRBV3-1/TRBV3-2; clone_size: NA; d_call: TRBD1; cdr3_nt: TGTGCCAGCAGCCAGGGACAGGGGAGCTACGAGCAGTACTTC; cdr3_aa: CASSQGQGSYEQYF
j_call: TRBJ2-1; v_call: TRBV6-6; clone_size: NA; d_call: TRBD1; cdr3_nt: TGTGCCAGCAGACCGGGACAGGGGACCGATGAGCAGTTCTTC; cdr3_aa: CASRPGQGTDEQFF
j_call: TRBJ2-5; v_call: TRBV20-1; clone_size: NA; d_call: NA; cdr3_nt: TGCAGTGCTAGAGATAGGGAGACCCAGTACTTC; cdr3_aa: CSARDRETQYF